This is a list of T cell receptor beta chains from one sample in a study of control samples from healthy donors and cancer patients. Produced via immunoSEQ multiplex PCR; TCRdb's table is partial and in-frame only. The data contain about 100,000 clones, roughly 92% of them singletons. Sequenced material: blood. These receptors originate from a human donor in good health. The donor label of this sample is uncertain. Both conserved end residues are part of each CDR3.

v_call cdr3_aa
TRBV24-1 CATSDLGDNSYNEQFF
TRBV27 CASSAHRGRTDTQYF
TRBV10-3 CATQDSGPEKLFF
TRBV6-1 CASSEGRGQNYGYTF
TRBV12-3/TRBV12-4 CASSPRWNTEAFF
TRBV2 CASSPGRINSPLHF
TRBV25-1 CASSVGSNTEAFF
TRBV3-1/TRBV3-2 CASGLTGKSYEQYF
TRBV6-1 CASSEFSGFGYTF
TRBV5-6 CASSLGSTSNYGYTF
TRBV19 CASSITTGTGKTEAFF
TRBV18 CASSPGGHQNTEAFF
TRBV15 CATSRDQGPTYEQYF
TRBV7-8 CASSLDRAWISNQPQHF
TRBV13 CASSSDRTDTQYF
TRBV7-2 CASSLNGLNEKLFF
TRBV11-2 CASSRDSRLGEQYF
TRBV7-2 CASSLGNLYEQYF
TRBV6-2/TRBV6-3 CASSWLAGITDTQYF
TRBV19 CASSIRASVEETQYF
TRBV19 CASHLDGFNQPQHF
TRBV3-1/TRBV3-2 CASSQDAGGPSNEQFF
TRBV7-8 CASSSGRGGSRSHEQFF
TRBV10-3 CAISQGPISGNTIYF
TRBV6-1 CASSVGTAVVIYGYTF
TRBV6-5 CASTDNQPQHF
TRBV23-1 CASSPPGAVSYEQYF